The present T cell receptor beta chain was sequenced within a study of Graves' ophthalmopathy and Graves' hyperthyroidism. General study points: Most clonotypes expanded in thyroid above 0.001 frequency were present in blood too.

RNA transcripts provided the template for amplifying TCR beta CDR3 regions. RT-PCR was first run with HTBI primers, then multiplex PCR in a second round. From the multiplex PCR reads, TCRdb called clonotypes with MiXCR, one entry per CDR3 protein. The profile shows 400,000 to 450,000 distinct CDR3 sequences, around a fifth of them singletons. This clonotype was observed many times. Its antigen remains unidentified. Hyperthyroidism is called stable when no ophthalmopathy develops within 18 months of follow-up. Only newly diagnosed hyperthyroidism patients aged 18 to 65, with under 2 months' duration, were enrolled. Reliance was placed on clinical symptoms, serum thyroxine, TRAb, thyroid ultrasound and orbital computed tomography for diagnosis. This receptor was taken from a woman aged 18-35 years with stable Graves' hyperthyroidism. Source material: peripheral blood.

CDR3 residues: CASVGQTGSNQPQHF. The CDR3 DNA sequence: TGTGCCAGCGTTGGTCAAACAGGGTCCAATCAGCCCCAGCATTTT. The V gene is TRBV6-2 or TRBV6-3, the J gene TRBJ1-5; TRBD1 is a possible D gene (6 bases). Germline lookup yields CDR1 MNHEY and CDR2 SVGEGT. V lost 8 bases and J lost 3, with 17 bases in between. The CDR3 totals 15 residues.